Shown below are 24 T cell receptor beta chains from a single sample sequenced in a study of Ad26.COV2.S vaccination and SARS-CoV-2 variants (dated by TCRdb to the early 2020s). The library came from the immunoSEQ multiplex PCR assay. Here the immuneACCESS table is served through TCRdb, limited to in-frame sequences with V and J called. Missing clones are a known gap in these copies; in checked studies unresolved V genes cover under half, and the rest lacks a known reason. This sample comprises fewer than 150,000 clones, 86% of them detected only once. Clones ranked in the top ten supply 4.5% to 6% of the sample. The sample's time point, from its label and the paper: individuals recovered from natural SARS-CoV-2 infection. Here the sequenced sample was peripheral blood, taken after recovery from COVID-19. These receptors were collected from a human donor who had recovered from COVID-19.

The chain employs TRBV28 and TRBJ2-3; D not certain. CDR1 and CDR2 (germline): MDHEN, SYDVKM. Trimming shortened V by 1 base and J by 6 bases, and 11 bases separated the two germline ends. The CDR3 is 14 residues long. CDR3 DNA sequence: TGTGCCAGCAGTTTATCGCACGAGCCGGATACGCAGTATTTT. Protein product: CASSLSHEPDTQYF.

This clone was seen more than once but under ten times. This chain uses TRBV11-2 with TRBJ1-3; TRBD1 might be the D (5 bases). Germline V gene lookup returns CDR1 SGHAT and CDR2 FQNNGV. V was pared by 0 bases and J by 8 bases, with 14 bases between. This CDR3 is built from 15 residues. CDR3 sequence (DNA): TGTGCCAGCAGCTTAGATCTGGGACCTGGGGACACCATATATTTT. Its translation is CASSLDLGPGDTIYF.

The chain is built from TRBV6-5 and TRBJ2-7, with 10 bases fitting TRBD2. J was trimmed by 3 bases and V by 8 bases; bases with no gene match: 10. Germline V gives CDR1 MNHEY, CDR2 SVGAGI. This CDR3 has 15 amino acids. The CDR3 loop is CASDYRTSGYYEQYF. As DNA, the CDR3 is TGTGCCAGCGACTATCGGACTAGCGGATACTACGAGCAGTACTTC.

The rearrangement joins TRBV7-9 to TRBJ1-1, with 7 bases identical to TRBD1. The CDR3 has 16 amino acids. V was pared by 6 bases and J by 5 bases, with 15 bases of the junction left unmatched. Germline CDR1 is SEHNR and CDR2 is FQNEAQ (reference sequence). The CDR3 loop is CASSNGAGGDWTEAFF. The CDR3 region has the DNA TGTGCCAGCAGTAATGGGGCAGGGGGAGATTGGACTGAAGCTTTCTTT.

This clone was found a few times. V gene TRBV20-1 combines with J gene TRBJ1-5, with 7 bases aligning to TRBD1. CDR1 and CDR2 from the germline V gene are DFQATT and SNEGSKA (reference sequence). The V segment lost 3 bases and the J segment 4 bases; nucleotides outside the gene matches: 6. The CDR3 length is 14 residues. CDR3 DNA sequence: TGCAGTGCTAGTAAGGGACAGTCAAATCAGCCCCAGCATTTT. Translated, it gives CSASKGQSNQPQHF.

The CDR3 nucleotides read TGTGCCAGCAGTGAAGCGCTTCGACAGGGCCGGCCCACGTTCTATGGCTACACCTTC. Its translation: CASSEALRQGRPTFYGYTF. The chain carries TRBV2 and TRBJ1-2, with 7 bases that match TRBD1. The CDR3 runs to 19 residues. CDR1 SNHLY and CDR2 FYNNEI come from the germline V gene. With 0 bases clipped from V and 4 bases from J, the junction kept 17 bases outside the gene matches.

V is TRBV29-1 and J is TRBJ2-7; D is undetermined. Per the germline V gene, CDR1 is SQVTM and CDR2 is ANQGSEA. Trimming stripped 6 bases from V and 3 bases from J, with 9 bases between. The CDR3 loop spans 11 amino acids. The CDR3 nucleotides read TGCAGCGTCTTTACCCGCTACGAGCAGTACTTC. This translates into CSVFTRYEQYF.

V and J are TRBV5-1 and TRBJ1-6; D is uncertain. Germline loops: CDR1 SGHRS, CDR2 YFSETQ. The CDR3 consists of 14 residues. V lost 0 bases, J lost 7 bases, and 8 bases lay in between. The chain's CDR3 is CASSLGVQNSPLHF. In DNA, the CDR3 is TGCGCCAGCAGCTTGGGGGTCCAAAATTCACCCCTCCACTTT.

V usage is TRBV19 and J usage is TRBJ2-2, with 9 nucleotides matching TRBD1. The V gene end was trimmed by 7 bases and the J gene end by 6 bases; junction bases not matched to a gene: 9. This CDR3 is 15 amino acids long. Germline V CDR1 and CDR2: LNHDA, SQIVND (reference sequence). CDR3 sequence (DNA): TGTGCCAGTATTCCGGGACAGGGTTTTCCCGGGGAGCTGTTTTTT. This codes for CASIPGQGFPGELFF. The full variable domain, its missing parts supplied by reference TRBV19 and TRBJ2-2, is DGGITQSPKYLFRKEGQNVTLSCEQNLNHDAMYWYRQDPGQGLRLIYYSQIVNDFQKGDIAEGYSVSREKKESFPLTVTSAQKNPTAFYLCASIPGQGFPGELFFGEGSRLTVL.

The CDR3 reads CASSQAPPRGGGDEQFF. CDR3 in DNA: TGCGCCAGCAGCCAAGCCCCCCCGCGGGGGGGAGGGGATGAGCAGTTCTTC. The chain couples TRBV4-3 to TRBJ2-1; 9 bases match TRBD2. The CDR3 is made up of 17 amino acids. Per germline, CDR1 LGHNA and CDR2 YSLEER. The V gene end was trimmed by 1 base and the J gene end by 8 bases; junction bases not matched to a gene: 12.

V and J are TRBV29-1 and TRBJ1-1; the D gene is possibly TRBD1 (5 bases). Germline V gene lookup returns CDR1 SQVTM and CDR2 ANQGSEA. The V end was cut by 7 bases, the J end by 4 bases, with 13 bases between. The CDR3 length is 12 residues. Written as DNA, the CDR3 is TGCAGCGCCGAGGCGGGGGGCACTGAAGCTTTCTTT. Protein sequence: CSAEAGGTEAFF.

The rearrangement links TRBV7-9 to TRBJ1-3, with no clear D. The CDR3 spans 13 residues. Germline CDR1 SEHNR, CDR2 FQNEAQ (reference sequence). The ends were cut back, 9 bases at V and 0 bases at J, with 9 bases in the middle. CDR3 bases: TGTGCCAGTAGACCACTCTCTGGAAACACCATATATTTT. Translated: CASRPLSGNTIYF.

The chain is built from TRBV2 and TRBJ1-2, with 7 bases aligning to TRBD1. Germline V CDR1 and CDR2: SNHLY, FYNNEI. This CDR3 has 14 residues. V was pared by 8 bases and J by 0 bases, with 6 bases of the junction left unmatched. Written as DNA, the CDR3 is TGTGCCAGCTCACGGGACAGTACTAACTATGGCTACACCTTC. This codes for CASSRDSTNYGYTF.

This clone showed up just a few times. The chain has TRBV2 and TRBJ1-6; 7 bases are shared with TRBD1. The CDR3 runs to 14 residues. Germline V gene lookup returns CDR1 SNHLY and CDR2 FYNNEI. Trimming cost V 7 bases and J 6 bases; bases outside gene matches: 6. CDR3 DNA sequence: TGTGCCAGCAAAGAGACAGGGATTAATTCACCCCTCCACTTT. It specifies CASKETGINSPLHF.

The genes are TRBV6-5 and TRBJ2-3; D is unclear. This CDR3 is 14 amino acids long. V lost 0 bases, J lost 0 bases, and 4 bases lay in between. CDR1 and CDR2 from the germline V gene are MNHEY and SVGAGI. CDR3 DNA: TGTGCCAGCAGTTACTCCACTAGCACAGATACGCAGTATTTT. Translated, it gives CASSYSTSTDTQYF.

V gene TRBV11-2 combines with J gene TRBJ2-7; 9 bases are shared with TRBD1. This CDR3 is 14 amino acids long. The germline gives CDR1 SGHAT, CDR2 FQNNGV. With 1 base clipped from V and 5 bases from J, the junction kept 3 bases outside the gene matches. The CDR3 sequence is CASSLVQGADEQYF. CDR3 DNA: TGTGCCAGCAGCTTAGTACAGGGGGCGGACGAGCAGTACTTC.

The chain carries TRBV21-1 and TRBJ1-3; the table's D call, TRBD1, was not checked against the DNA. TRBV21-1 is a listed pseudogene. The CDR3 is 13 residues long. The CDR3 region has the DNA TGTGCCAGCGCCGACAGGGAGAAAAACACCATATATTTT. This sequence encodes CASADREKNTIYF.

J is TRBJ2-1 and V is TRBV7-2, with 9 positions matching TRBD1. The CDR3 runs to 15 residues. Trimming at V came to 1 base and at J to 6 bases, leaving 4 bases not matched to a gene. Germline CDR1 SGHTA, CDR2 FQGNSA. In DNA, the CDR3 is TGTGCCAGCAGCTTAGTGGGACAGGGTCTCAATGAGCAGTTCTTC. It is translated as CASSLVGQGLNEQFF.

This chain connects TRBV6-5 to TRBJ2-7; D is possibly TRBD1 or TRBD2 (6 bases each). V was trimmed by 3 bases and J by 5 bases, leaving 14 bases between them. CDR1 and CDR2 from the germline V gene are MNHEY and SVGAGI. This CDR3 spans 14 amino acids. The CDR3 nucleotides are TGTGCCAGCAGTTATGCGGGACACCCTAACGAGCAGTACTTC. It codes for CASSYAGHPNEQYF.

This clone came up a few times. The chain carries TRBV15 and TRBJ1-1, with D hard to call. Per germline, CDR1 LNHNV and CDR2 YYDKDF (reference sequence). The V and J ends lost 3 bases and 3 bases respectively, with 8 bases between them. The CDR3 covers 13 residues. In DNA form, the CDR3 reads TGTGCCACCAGCAGTAACAGTTACACTGAAGCTTTCTTT. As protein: CATSSNSYTEAFF.

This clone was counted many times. This chain's CDR3 is CASSLVAGGFNEQFF. CDR3 DNA sequence: TGTGCCAGCAGTTTGGTGGCAGGGGGCTTCAATGAGCAGTTCTTC. The chain is built from TRBV28 and TRBJ2-1, with 8 bases aligning to TRBD1. The CDR3 runs 15 residues. Trimming took 3 bases from V and 6 from J; bases not matched to a gene: 7. Germline V lookup: CDR1 MDHEN, CDR2 SYDVKM.

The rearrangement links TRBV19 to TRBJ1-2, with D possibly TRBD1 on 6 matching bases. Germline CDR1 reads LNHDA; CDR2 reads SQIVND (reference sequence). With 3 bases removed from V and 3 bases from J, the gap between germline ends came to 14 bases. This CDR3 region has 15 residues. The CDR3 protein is CASSIGGPLDYGYTF. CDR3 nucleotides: TGTGCCAGTAGTATCGGGGGCCCACTAGACTATGGCTACACCTTC.

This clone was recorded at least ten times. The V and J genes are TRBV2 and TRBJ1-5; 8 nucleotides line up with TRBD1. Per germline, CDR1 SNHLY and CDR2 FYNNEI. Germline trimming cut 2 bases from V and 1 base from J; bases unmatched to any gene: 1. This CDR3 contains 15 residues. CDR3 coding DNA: TGTGCCAGCAGTGAAAGGGACAGGAGCAATCAGCCCCAGCATTTT. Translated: CASSERDRSNQPQHF.

The DNA of the CDR3 is TGTGCCAGCAGTCGGGACTATGGCTACACCTTC. Its protein is CASSRDYGYTF. The V gene is TRBV7-9, the J gene TRBJ1-2; D remains ambiguous. The germline V gene has CDR1 SEHNR and CDR2 FQNEAQ (reference sequence). V was clipped by 6 bases and J by 3 bases, with 5 bases between them. The CDR3 consists of 11 residues.